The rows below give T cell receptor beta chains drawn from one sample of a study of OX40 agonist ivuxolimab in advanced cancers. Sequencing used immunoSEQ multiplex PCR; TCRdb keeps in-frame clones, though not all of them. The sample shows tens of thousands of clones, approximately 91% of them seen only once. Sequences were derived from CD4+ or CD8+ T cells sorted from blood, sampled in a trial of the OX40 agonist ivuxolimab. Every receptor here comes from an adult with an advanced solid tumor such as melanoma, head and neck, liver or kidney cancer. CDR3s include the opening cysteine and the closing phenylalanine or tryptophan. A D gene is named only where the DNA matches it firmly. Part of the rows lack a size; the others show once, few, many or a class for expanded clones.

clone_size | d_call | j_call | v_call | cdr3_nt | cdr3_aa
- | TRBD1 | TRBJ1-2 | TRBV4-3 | TGCGCCAGCAGCCTAGGGGACAGACCGTGGGGCTACACCTTC | CASSLGDRPWGYTF
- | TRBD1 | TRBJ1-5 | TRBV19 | TGTGCCAGTACTAACTCCCGGGACAGGGGATTCGGGAATCAGCCCCAGCATTTT | CASTNSRDRGFGNQPQHF
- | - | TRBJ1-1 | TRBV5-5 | TGTGCCAGCAACCTGGGGGGCCCCAACACTGAAGCTTTCTTT | CASNLGGPNTEAFF
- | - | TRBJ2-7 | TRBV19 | TGTGCCAGTAGTGGAGGAGGGAGAAGATCGATCGAGCAGTACTTC | CASSGGGRRSIEQYF
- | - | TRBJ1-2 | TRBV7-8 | TGTGCCAGCAGCTTAGGGGCAGGGCCACGGGATGGCTACACCTTC | CASSLGAGPRDGYTF
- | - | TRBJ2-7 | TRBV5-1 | TGCGCCAGCAGCTTGTCCAGATTCTACGAGCAGTACTTC | CASSLSRFYEQYF
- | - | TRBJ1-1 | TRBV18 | TGTGCCAGCTCACCACCGTACACTGAAGCTTTCTTT | CASSPPYTEAFF
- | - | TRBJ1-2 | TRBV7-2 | TGTGCCAGCAGCTTAGTAATAGGGCCGGACGGCTACACCTTC | CASSLVIGPDGYTF
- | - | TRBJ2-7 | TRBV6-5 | TGTGCCAGCAGTCAGAAAGGGGGGCAGGTGCAGTACTTC | CASSQKGGQVQYF
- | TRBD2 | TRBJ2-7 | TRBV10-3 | TGTGCCATCATGCGGGGGAAGGGCGAGCAGTACTTC | CAIMRGKGEQYF
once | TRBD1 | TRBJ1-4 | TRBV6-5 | TGTGCCAGCAGCCGGGACAGTTTGCGAGGTGAAAAACTGTTTTTT | CASSRDSLRGEKLFF
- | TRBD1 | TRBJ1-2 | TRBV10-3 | TGTGCCATCAGTGAAGACAGGGTCTATGGCTACACCTTC | CAISEDRVYGYTF
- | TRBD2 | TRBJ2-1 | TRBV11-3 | TGTGCCAGCAGCCCCCGTGGTAGCGGGACCGACAATGAGCAGTTCTTC | CASSPRGSGTDNEQFF
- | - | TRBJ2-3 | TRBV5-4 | TGTGCCAGCAGCTCCCCTAACCGTGGATCCCCAGATACGCAGTATTTT | CASSSPNRGSPDTQYF
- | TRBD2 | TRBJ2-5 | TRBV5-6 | TGTGCCAGCAGCTTGGTTTCCAGGGAGGGAGAGACCCAGTACTTC | CASSLVSREGETQYF
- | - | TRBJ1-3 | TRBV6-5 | TGTGCCAGCATCGGAAGTGGCGGAGTGGGAAACACCATATATTTT | CASIGSGGVGNTIYF
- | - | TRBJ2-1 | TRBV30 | TGTGCCTGGGGACAGAAGTATGGATACAATGAGCAGTTCTTC | CAWGQKYGYNEQFF
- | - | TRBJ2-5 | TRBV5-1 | TGCGCCAGCAGCTTTGGACAGGGAGGGGGGACCCAGTACTTC | CASSFGQGGGTQYF
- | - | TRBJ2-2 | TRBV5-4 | TGTGCCAGCAGCTTGGATATGGATTCCGGGGAGCTGTTTTTT | CASSLDMDSGELFF